The TCR beta chain under discussion was sequenced for a study of shared clonotypes between healthy human individuals. In the case of this clone: The target antigen is unknown.

This CDR3 contains 16 residues. Germline V gives CDR1 LGHNA, CDR2 YNFKEQ. V lost 1 base and J lost 6, with 16 bases in between. All donors qualified as healthy HIV-negative adults and had experienced no recent acute infections or vaccinations. Study-level results: Researchers sampled only blood; tissue repertoires likely differ.

TCRdb keeps only in-frame clones here, not all; method: immunoSEQ multiplex PCR. The sample includes 550,000 to 850,000 clones, just under 75% of them seen just once. The clonotype originates from a woman under 40 in good health. This chain connects TRBV4-2 to TRBJ2-1; D not certain. The sample comprised memory CD4+ T cells sorted from blood. Subset defined: CD45RA-negative fraction. The CDR3 is CASSQVGVLPLNEQFF. The CDR3 region has the DNA TGTGCCAGCAGCCAAGTAGGAGTACTGCCCCTCAATGAGCAGTTCTTC.